This T cell receptor (beta chain) was found in a study of molecular identifiers for immune sequencing clone quantification. Study results and limitations: With a barcode shared among identical TCR molecules, highly expanded clone sizes could be underestimated. Clones above 20 RNA copies contained over 97% of effector molecules but under 1% of naive ones.

This clonotype was detected many times. What it binds is unknown. Preparation methods for the bulk TCR libraries were those previously described, with listed TCR primers. TCRdb analysed the PCR reads with MiXCR anew, one entry per CDR3 protein. The table records just under 650,000 distinct CDR3 sequences, about 20% of them present only once. This CDR3 is built from 15 residues. CDR1 is MNHEY and CDR2 is SMNVEV in the germline V gene (reference sequence). V was pared by 5 bases and J by 2 bases, with 14 bases between. This receptor was obtained from a human donor in good health. Some libraries in this study had Jurkat cell RNA spiked in. The chain carries TRBV27 and TRBJ2-3; tentative D call: TRBD2 (5 bases). Sequenced input: naive CD8+ T cells from blood, with Jurkat cell RNA spiked in. Described subset: FACS-sorted CD8+CD4-CCR7+CD45RA+ naive T cells. Here the CDR3 reads CASSNSGFATDTQYF. For the CDR3, the DNA is TGTGCCAGCAGTAATTCGGGGTTCGCCACAGATACGCAGTATTTT.